The 16 T cell receptor beta chains below come from one sample, sequenced in a study of CD8 T cells in Susac syndrome. Random hexamers were used to reverse transcribe 0.5 to 1 ug of RNA. TCRdb analysed the immunoSEQ multiplex PCR reads with MiXCR anew, one entry per CDR3 protein. The sample lists over 140,000 distinct CDR3 sequences; about 95% were seen once. Sequencing used CD4+ T cells from PBMCs. The receptor set was obtained from a human donor with Susac syndrome.

The rearrangement links TRBV28 to TRBJ1-2; D not resolved. CDR3 size: 12 residues. The germline V and J ends were trimmed by 3 bases and 6 bases, with 8 bases remaining between them. CDR1 is MDHEN and CDR2 is SYDVKM in the germline V gene. The CDR3 is CASSFPKDGYTF. In DNA, the CDR3 is TGTGCCAGCAGTTTTCCCAAAGATGGCTACACCTTC.

The chain couples TRBV7-2 to TRBJ2-5; D possibly uses TRBD1 or TRBD2 (5 bases each). The CDR3 totals 14 residues. Germline V lookup: CDR1 SGHTA, CDR2 FQGNSA. V was clipped by 7 bases and J by 1 base, with 13 bases between them. In DNA form, the CDR3 reads TGTGCCAGCACAGAGGGGACGGTCCAAGAGACCCAGTACTTC. Translated, it gives CASTEGTVQETQYF.

The chain couples TRBV18 to TRBJ2-1; 8 nucleotides match TRBD1. V lost 6 bases, J lost 5 bases, and 12 bases stayed unmatched. Germline V lookup: CDR1 KGHSH, CDR2 LQKENI. CDR3 length equals 16 residues. The CDR3 nucleotides read TGTGCCAGCTCCATGGGCGGGCAGGGGGCGAACAATGAGCAGTTCTTC. Translated: CASSMGGQGANNEQFF.

As DNA, the CDR3 is TGCGCCAGCAGCTATTATAGCGGTTGGGACGTCAATGAGCAGTTCTTC. Protein product: CASSYYSGWDVNEQFF. The chain joins TRBV5-1 to TRBJ2-1; D perhaps matches TRBD2 (6 bases). The CDR3 is made up of 16 amino acids. Trimming left V 3 bases short and J 6 bases short, with 19 bases between. Germline V gene sequence: CDR1 SGHRS, CDR2 YFSETQ. Full variable domain (remainder filled in from reference TRBV5-1 and TRBJ2-1): KAGVTQTPRYLIKTRGQQVTLSCSPISGHRSVSWYQQTPGQGLQFLFEYFSETQRNKGNFPGRFSGRQFSNSRSEMNVSTLELGDSALYLCASSYYSGWDVNEQFFGPGTRLTVL.

The chain carries TRBV30 and TRBJ1-6; no clear D gene. Germline lookup yields CDR1 GTSNPN and CDR2 SVGIG (reference sequence). The CDR3 runs 12 residues. With 4 bases removed from V and 6 bases from J, the gap between germline ends came to 7 bases. The chain's CDR3 is CAWTLGNSPLHF. The CDR3 coding sequence is TGTGCCTGGACCTTGGGTAATTCACCCCTCCACTTT.

This rearrangement joins TRBV12-3 or TRBV12-4 to TRBJ2-6; TRBD1 might be the D (6 bases). CDR3 length: 19 amino acids. V gave up 2 bases and J gave up 2 bases, with 19 bases separating them. DNA of the CDR3: TGTGCCAGCAGTTTACATCAGGGGTCTATTTTGGCTGGGGCCAACGTCCTGACTTTC. Its protein product is CASSLHQGSILAGANVLTF.

This chain connects TRBV6-2 or TRBV6-3 to TRBJ2-7, with 9 bases that match TRBD1. V shed 2 bases, J shed 2 bases, and the junction held 7 bases outside the gene matches. The CDR3 totals 16 residues. Germline values: CDR1 MNHEY, CDR2 SVGEGT. The CDR3 nucleotides are TGTGCCAGCAGTTACGGTACGACAGGGGGGCCCTACGAGCAGTACTTC. As protein: CASSYGTTGGPYEQYF.

The chain employs TRBV7-2 and TRBJ1-4, with unresolved D. V gave up 5 bases and J gave up 12 bases, with 16 bases separating them. Germline V gene sequence: CDR1 SGHTA, CDR2 FQGNSA. The CDR3 is made up of 13 amino acids. In nucleotides, the CDR3 is TGTGCCAGCAGCCTATCTTACCTGAATGAACTGTTTTTT. Its translation: CASSLSYLNELFF.

The chain uses TRBV20-1 and TRBJ1-2; weak D call: TRBD1 (5 bases). The V end lost 3 bases, the J end lost 6 bases, and 14 bases lay between the germline ends. CDR1 DFQATT and CDR2 SNEGSKA come from the germline V gene (reference sequence). The CDR3 is made up of 13 amino acids. CDR3 coding DNA: TGCAGTGCTAGGGTCTCAGGGTTTAATGGCTACACCTTC. It translates to CSARVSGFNGYTF.

The V and J genes are TRBV12-3 or TRBV12-4 and TRBJ1-1; maybe TRBD1 (6 bases). This CDR3 spans 12 amino acids. Trimming removed 5 bases from V and 13 bases from J, with 17 bases in between. CDR3 residues: CASSPQQGRSFF. Written as DNA, the CDR3 is TGTGCCAGCAGTCCACAACAGGGTAGGAGTTTCTTT.

V usage is TRBV20-1 and J usage is TRBJ1-2, with unresolved D. The CDR3 is made up of 14 amino acids. Trimming pared 0 bases from V and 4 bases from J, leaving 12 bases between. The germline V gene encodes CDR1 DFQATT and CDR2 SNEGSKA (reference sequence). CDR3 region: CSARELRVSYGYTF. The CDR3 DNA sequence: TGCAGTGCTAGAGAATTAAGGGTTTCCTATGGCTACACCTTC.

The chain has TRBV7-2 and TRBJ2-4; D is uncertain. The V gene lost 5 bases and the J gene lost 0 bases, with 8 bases spanning the gap. Germline lookup yields CDR1 SGHTA and CDR2 FQGNSA. The CDR3 contains 14 residues. For the CDR3, the DNA is TGTGCCAGCAGCCGCGACGGAGCCAAAAACATTCAGTACTTC. Encoded protein: CASSRDGAKNIQYF.

The rearrangement links TRBV20-1 to TRBJ1-1; D remains unclear. From germline, CDR1 is DFQATT and CDR2 SNEGSKA (reference sequence). The V end was cut by 1 base, the J end by 5 bases, with 14 bases between. The CDR3 has 14 residues. The CDR3 is CSARGGDPGTEAFF. The CDR3 DNA reads as TGCAGTGCTAGAGGTGGAGACCCGGGGACTGAAGCTTTCTTT.

This chain uses TRBV30 with TRBJ1-3; D gene unclear. The V and J ends lost 1 base and 0 bases respectively, with 10 bases between them. The germline gives CDR1 GTSNPN, CDR2 SVGIG (reference sequence). The length of the CDR3 is 15 residues. CDR3 DNA sequence: TGTGCCTGGAGTGGTGGGAGAGGCTCTGGAAACACCATATATTTT. Translation gives CAWSGGRGSGNTIYF.

This clonotype was found once. The chain joins TRBV20-1 to TRBJ1-2; 8 bases are a match to TRBD1. Germline values: CDR1 DFQATT, CDR2 SNEGSKA (reference sequence). Trimming removed 5 bases from V and 4 bases from J; junction bases left unmatched: 9. This CDR3 is 14 amino acids long. The CDR3, as DNA: TGCAGTGCTGTGTCCCAGGGGGCTCCCTATGGCTACACCTTC. This codes for CSAVSQGAPYGYTF.

The V call is TRBV28, the J call TRBJ1-1; D unclear. The CDR3 runs 14 residues. With 1 base removed from V and 6 bases from J, the gap between germline ends came to 12 bases. In germline, CDR1 is MDHEN, CDR2 SYDVKM. The DNA for the CDR3 is TGTGCCAGCAGTTTATATCGGCCGGCCCCTGAAGCTTTCTTT. Translation gives CASSLYRPAPEAFF.